Listed below are T cell receptor beta chains from one sample, sequenced in a study of monozygotic twins with inflammatory bowel disease. TCRdb re-called the 5' RACE reads and catalogs CDR3 proteins one per entry, DNA excluded. The listing contains approximately 150,000 distinct CDR3 sequences. The specimen sequenced was blood. The receptors come from a human donor with ulcerative colitis or Crohn's disease, or a healthy co-twin of an affected twin (not recorded which). CDR3s include the opening cysteine and the closing phenylalanine or tryptophan.

v_gene	j_gene	CDR3aa
TRBV5-1	TRBJ2-7	CASSLDQAGLEQYF
TRBV7-2	TRBJ2-6	CASSLGWAGANVLTF
TRBV20-1	TRBJ2-6	CSARDKTGSGANVLTF
TRBV7-2	TRBJ2-1	CASSLAGTNNEQFF
TRBV27	TRBJ2-3	CASRTSGIGDTQYF
TRBV28	TRBJ2-1	CASSFSHSRVTGFNEQFF
TRBV7-2	TRBJ2-5	CASSLSGGQPGTQYF
TRBV20-1	TRBJ2-1	CSARRPGGGAYNEQFF
TRBV5-1	TRBJ2-7	CASSLSPVTSGSGEQYF
TRBV7-3	TRBJ1-2	CASSLGQRDGYTF
TRBV5-1	TRBJ2-7	CASSVNAGSEQYF
TRBV5-1	TRBJ2-1	CASSPGQASSHEQFF
TRBV4-3	TRBJ2-5	CASSLTFPRQGAIRETQYF
TRBV20-1	TRBJ2-7	CSASQQGADITYEQYF
TRBV5-1	TRBJ1-2	CASREDNYGYTF
TRBV5-6	TRBJ2-2	CASSLPGGGTGELFF
TRBV11-2	TRBJ2-1	CASSFRHLAALAPNEQFF
TRBV4-2	TRBJ1-2	CASSQEGGGYTF
TRBV14	TRBJ2-1	CASSRQGIRYNEQFF
TRBV7-9	TRBJ1-1	CASSLGGGEDTEAFF
TRBV25-1	TRBJ2-4	CASSESGDKNIQYF
TRBV4-2	TRBJ2-1	CASSQGKSPRHEQFF
TRBV20-1	TRBJ2-1	CSAPDRVSYNEQFF
TRBV18	TRBJ2-1	CASSHRLAGGRNEQFF
TRBV20-1	TRBJ2-3	CSARDRRGAFTDTQYF
TRBV11-3	TRBJ2-5	CASSRRGDRQRETQYF
TRBV7-2	TRBJ2-7	CASSLFSSGSSYEQYF
TRBV18	TRBJ2-3	CASSLPTSGRTDTQYF
TRBV7-9	TRBJ2-3	CASSLAGQGTQYF
TRBV28	TRBJ2-7	CASTLLGGANEQYF
TRBV6-5	TRBJ2-3	CASSPGLAGGGDTQYF
TRBV12-3/TRBV12-4	TRBJ2-3	CASSPMAQGEADTQYF
TRBV27	TRBJ2-7	CASRDSDRPYEQYF
TRBV5-1	TRBJ2-1	CASSTGLDNEQFF
TRBV7-3	TRBJ2-7	CASSLTGLGEQYF
TRBV7-9	TRBJ2-7	CASSLGLASTYEQYF
TRBV5-1	TRBJ2-1	CASTSKTSGYNEQFF
TRBV5-4	TRBJ1-1	CASSFPPGTEAFF
TRBV25-1	TRBJ2-1	CASSESGGSSYNEQFF
TRBV21-1	TRBJ1-1	CASNRQESLPAFF
TRBV3-1	TRBJ2-4	CASSHLDAAKNIQYF
TRBV20-1	TRBJ1-2	CSAIGYGGGMNGYTF
TRBV15	TRBJ2-7	CATSRGLGSEQYF
TRBV29-1	TRBJ2-7	CSVTGTGMYEQYF
TRBV19	TRBJ2-2	CASSIGQAGGELFF
TRBV20-1	TRBJ1-5	CSSVRGDQPQHF
TRBV7-8	TRBJ2-2	CASSFEPETGELFF
TRBV7-2	TRBJ2-7	CASSRTRQGVHEQYF
TRBV7-3	TRBJ2-2	CASSLTLPTAGGAGELFF
TRBV7-3	TRBJ2-6	CASSPGYSGANVLTF
TRBV27	TRBJ2-7	CASSYGTSGRYEQYF
TRBV11-2	TRBJ1-4	CASSPGTGAGKLFF
TRBV7-9	TRBJ1-1	CASSLVVITEAFF
TRBV6-6	TRBJ2-1	CASSPGLAGHEQFF
TRBV20-1	TRBJ2-7	CSARVQGIEDEQYF
TRBV7-2	TRBJ2-1	CASGRIPTILINNEQFF
TRBV29-1	TRBJ2-6	CSAGTDSSGANVLTF
TRBV28	TRBJ2-7	CASSLEGAREQYF
TRBV12-3/TRBV12-4	TRBJ1-5	CASRPRHGQPQHF